This T cell receptor beta chain was captured in a study of T cell repertoires in cytomegalovirus infection. The overall study: Peptides in the study included HLA-C-restricted and HLA-B-restricted CMV epitopes. Public TCR beta signatures marked donors with CMV infection and the matching HLA.

V was pared by 4 bases and J by 6 bases, with 12 bases between. This CDR3 comprises 13 residues. CDR1 and CDR2 from the germline V gene are SGHVS and FNYEAQ. Overall study findings and caveats: There were HLA-C-restricted CMV-specific TCR beta clonotypes dominating the ex vivo response. Based on cumulative public TCR beta family frequency, carriers of CMV plus the relevant HLA were identified.

Using its own MiXCR run on the reads, TCRdb lists one record per CDR3 protein. The sample includes around 900,000 distinct CDR3 sequences, roughly 30% seen only once; the top ten take about 14%. Remarks on this clonotype: What it binds is not known.

The source material was cultured CD8+ T cells from PBMCs, sampled from culture after CMV antigen stimulation. The chain links TRBV7-6 to TRBJ1-1, with no clear D. The clonotype originates from a human donor in good health (CMV status not recorded). Some clones in this sample may be carry-over from other donors' samples. CDR3 bases: TGTGCCAGCAGCTCAGATGGGGAGGCTGAAGCTTTCTTT. This encodes CASSSDGEAEAFF.